The 15 T cell receptor beta chains below all came from one sample that was sequenced in a study of PD-L1 blockade in urothelial cancer. This table comes from immunoSEQ multiplex PCR, and its TCRdb copy is limited to in-frame clones, with some not included. The sample has tens of thousands of clones, roughly 78% seen once. The specimen comprised PBMCs, sampled around atezolizumab (anti-PD-L1) treatment. These receptors were taken from a man aged 65 to 85 with urothelial cancer.

The chain has TRBV19 and TRBJ2-3; 7 bases align to TRBD2. This CDR3 comprises 16 residues. With V trimmed by 3 bases and J by 10 bases, 16 bases remained unmatched. CDR1 and CDR2 from the germline V gene are LNHDA and SQIVND (reference sequence). The CDR3 loop reads CASSIATSQSRTAQYF. In DNA, the CDR3 is TGTGCCAGTAGTATTGCGACTAGCCAATCCAGAACGGCGCAGTATTTT.

The chain joins TRBV6-7 to TRBJ2-5; TRBD2 aligns across 8 bases. TRBV6-7 is an ORF for which the function is uncertain. The CDR3 is 17 residues long. With 2 bases clipped from V and 5 bases from J, the junction kept 13 bases outside the gene matches. CDR3 coding DNA: TGTGCCAGCAGTTACCCCAGCGGGGGTTGGAGGGACGAGACCCAGTACTTC. Its protein product is CASSYPSGGWRDETQYF.

V gene TRBV7-7 combines with J gene TRBJ2-1; the D gene is possibly TRBD2 (7 bases). This CDR3 is 16 amino acids long. The germline V and J ends were trimmed by 5 bases and 6 bases, with 20 bases remaining between them. Germline CDR1 reads SSHAT; CDR2 reads FNYEAQ (reference sequence). The CDR3 DNA reads TGTGCCAGCAGCGCCTCCGGGGGTAGGGGGGGCAATGAGCAGTTCTTC. It specifies CASSASGGRGGNEQFF.

The chain links TRBV29-1 to TRBJ1-1, with 8 bases identical to TRBD1. The V gene's germline CDR1 is SQVTM and CDR2 ANQGSEA. After removal of 5 bases from V and 6 bases from J, the junction contained 5 bases not matched to a gene. There are 12 residues in the CDR3. The CDR3 reads CSVMTGAPEAFF. The DNA for the CDR3 is TGCAGCGTTATGACAGGGGCCCCTGAAGCTTTCTTT. The variable domain in full, with the rest retrieved from reference TRBV29-1 and TRBJ1-1, is SAVISQKPSRDICQRGTSLTIQCQVDSQVTMMFWYRQQPGQSLTLIATANQGSEATYESGFVIDKFPISRPNLTFSTLTVSNMSPEDSSIYLCSVMTGAPEAFFGQGTRLTVV.

This chain links TRBV5-1 with TRBJ2-3; tentatively, D is TRBD1 (6 bases). Trimming shortened V by 0 bases and J by 0 bases, and 11 bases separated the two germline ends. The CDR3 length is 16 residues. Germline V gene sequence: CDR1 SGHRS, CDR2 YFSETQ. The CDR3 nucleotides read TGCGCCAGCAGCTTGGACAGGGCGGATAGCACAGATACGCAGTATTTT. Its protein product is CASSLDRADSTDTQYF.

The rearrangement links TRBV19 to TRBJ1-3, with D tentatively TRBD1 (5 bases). This CDR3 contains 14 residues. Trimming left V 1 base short and J 2 bases short, with 6 bases between. From germline, CDR1 is LNHDA and CDR2 SQIVND (reference sequence). CDR3 region: CASSIARAGNTIYF. The DNA of the CDR3 is TGTGCCAGTAGTATAGCCAGGGCTGGAAACACCATATATTTT.

This clone was seen a single time. This chain links TRBV5-6 with TRBJ2-7; TRBD1 aligns across 9 bases. The CDR3 contains 14 residues. Germline values: CDR1 SGHDT, CDR2 YYEEEE. Unmatched junction bases numbered 3, after V lost 2 bases and J lost 3 bases. CDR3 sequence: CASSFRDRVYEQYF. CDR3 nucleotides: TGTGCCAGCAGCTTCCGGGACAGGGTCTACGAGCAGTACTTC.

The chain has TRBV4-1 and TRBJ2-3, with TRBD2 identical over 11 bases. The CDR3 is made up of 17 amino acids. The ends lost 3 bases at V and 4 bases at J; junction bases unmatched: 9. CDR1 and CDR2 from the germline V gene are MGHRA and YSYEKL. The CDR3 is CASSQAYSGGVADTQYF. Here the CDR3 DNA reads TGCGCCAGCAGCCAGGCCTATAGCGGGGGGGTCGCAGATACGCAGTATTTT.

This clone was recorded a few times. This chain links TRBV18 with TRBJ1-1; 9 bases agree with TRBD1. Germline values: CDR1 KGHSH, CDR2 LQKENI. Losses at the gene ends were 6 bases for V and 6 bases for J; bases not matched to a gene: 8. The CDR3 has 14 residues. In nucleotides, the CDR3 is TGTGCCAGCTCTCAGGACAGGGGACTCTCTGAAGCTTTCTTT. Residues: CASSQDRGLSEAFF.

The chain combines TRBV11-3 with TRBJ1-4, with D possibly TRBD1 on 5 matching bases. Germline V gives CDR1 SGHNT, CDR2 YENEEA. The CDR3 consists of 16 residues. V was pared by 5 bases and J by 11 bases, with 24 bases between. CDR3 sequence reads: CASSMRDRDFIRKLFF. The CDR3 DNA is TGTGCCAGCAGCATGCGCGACCGGGACTTTATACGGAAACTGTTTTTT. The full variable domain, its missing parts supplied by reference TRBV11-3 and TRBJ1-4, is EAGVVQSPRYKIIEKKQPVAFWCNPISGHNTLYWYLQNLGQGPELLIRYENEEAVDDSQLPKDRFSAERLKGVDSTLKIQPAELGDSAVYLCASSMRDRDFIRKLFFGSGTQLSVL.

By sample share, this clone is medium-sized (0.01 to 0.1%). The V gene is TRBV6-1, the J gene TRBJ1-3; possibly TRBD1 for D (6 bases). The CDR3 consists of 16 residues. V was shortened by 3 bases and J by 0 bases, with 12 bases between the two germline ends. Germline CDR1 reads MNHNS; CDR2 reads SASEGT. CDR3 nucleotides: TGTGCCAGCAGTGAGATTACGACAGGCTCTGGAAACACCATATATTTT. This gives the protein CASSEITTGSGNTIYF.

A single count supports this clone. This chain joins TRBV6-1 and TRBJ1-2; D unresolved. CDR1 MNHNS and CDR2 SASEGT come from the germline V gene. This CDR3 comprises 13 residues. V lost 1 base to trimming and J lost 8 bases, with 11 bases between them. Here the CDR3 DNA reads TGTGCCAGCAGTGAAGAACCGTCGGGGGGCTACACCTTC. This encodes CASSEEPSGGYTF.

The chain combines TRBV27 with TRBJ2-2; 7 nucleotides match TRBD2. The ends lost 8 bases at V and 4 bases at J; junction bases unmatched: 13. Germline V gene sequence: CDR1 MNHEY, CDR2 SMNVEV (reference sequence). The CDR3 sequence is 16 residues long. The CDR3 protein is CASLGGSPFGTGELFF. The CDR3 DNA sequence: TGTGCCAGCCTGGGGGGGAGCCCCTTTGGCACCGGGGAGCTGTTTTTT.

J is TRBJ1-4 and V is TRBV15, with D hard to call. This CDR3 contains 13 residues. V was pared by 0 bases and J by 7 bases, with 6 bases between. Germline V CDR1 and CDR2: LNHNV, YYDKDF (reference sequence). The CDR3 loop is CATSRDSGEKLFF. The CDR3 DNA reads as TGTGCCACCAGCAGAGATTCGGGTGAAAAACTGTTTTTT.

This sequence joins TRBV10-3 and TRBJ1-3; maybe TRBD1 (5 bases). The CDR3 loop spans 16 amino acids. Between the trimmed V and J ends, which lost 8 bases and 4 bases, there was a span of 21 bases. CDR1 and CDR2 from the germline V gene are ENHRY and SYGVKD. The CDR3 is CAISGDSFSVGNTIYF. The CDR3 DNA sequence: TGTGCCATCTCTGGTGACAGTTTCTCTGTGGGAAACACCATATATTTT.